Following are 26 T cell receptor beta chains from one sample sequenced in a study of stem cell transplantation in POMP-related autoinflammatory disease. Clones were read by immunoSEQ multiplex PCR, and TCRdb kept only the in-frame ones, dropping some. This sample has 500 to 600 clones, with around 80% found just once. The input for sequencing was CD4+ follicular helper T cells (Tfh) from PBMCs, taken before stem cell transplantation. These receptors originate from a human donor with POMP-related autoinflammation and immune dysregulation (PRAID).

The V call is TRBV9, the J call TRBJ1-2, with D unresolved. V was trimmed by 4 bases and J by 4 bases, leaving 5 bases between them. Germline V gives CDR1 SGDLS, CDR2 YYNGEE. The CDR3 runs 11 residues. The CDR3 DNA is TGTGCCAGCAGCAGGTTCTATGGCTACACCTTC. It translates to CASSRFYGYTF.

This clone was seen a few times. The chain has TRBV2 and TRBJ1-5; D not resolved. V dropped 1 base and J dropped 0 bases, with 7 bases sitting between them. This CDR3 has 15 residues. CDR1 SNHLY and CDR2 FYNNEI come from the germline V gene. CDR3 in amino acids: CASSEEAYSNQPQHF. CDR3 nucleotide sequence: TGTGCCAGCAGTGAAGAGGCCTATAGCAATCAGCCCCAGCATTTT.

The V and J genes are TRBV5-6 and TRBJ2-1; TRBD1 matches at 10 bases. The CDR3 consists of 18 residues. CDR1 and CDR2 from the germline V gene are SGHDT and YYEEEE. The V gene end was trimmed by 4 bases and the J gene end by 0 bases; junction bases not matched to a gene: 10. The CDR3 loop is CASSLTRQGASSYNEQFF. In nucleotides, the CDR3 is TGTGCCAGCAGCCTAACCAGACAGGGGGCGAGCTCCTACAATGAGCAGTTCTTC.

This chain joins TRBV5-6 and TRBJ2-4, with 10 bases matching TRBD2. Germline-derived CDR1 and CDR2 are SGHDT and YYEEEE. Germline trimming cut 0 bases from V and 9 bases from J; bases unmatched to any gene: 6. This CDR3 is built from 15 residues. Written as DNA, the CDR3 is TGTGCCAGCAGCTTGGAACCTAGCGGGAGTACCATTCAGTACTTC. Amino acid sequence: CASSLEPSGSTIQYF.

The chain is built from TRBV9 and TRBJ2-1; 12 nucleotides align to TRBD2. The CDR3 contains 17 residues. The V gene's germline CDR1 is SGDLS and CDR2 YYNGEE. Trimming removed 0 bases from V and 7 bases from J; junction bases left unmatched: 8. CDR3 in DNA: TGTGCCAGCAGCGTAGCTCTGACTAGCGGGGGAGGGAATGAGCAGTTCTTC. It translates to CASSVALTSGGGNEQFF.

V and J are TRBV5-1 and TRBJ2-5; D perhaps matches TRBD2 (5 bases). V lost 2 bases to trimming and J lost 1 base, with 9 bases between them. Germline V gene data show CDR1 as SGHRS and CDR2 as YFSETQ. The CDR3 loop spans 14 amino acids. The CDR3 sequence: CASSLDGVQETQYF. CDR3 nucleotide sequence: TGCGCCAGCAGCTTAGACGGGGTCCAAGAGACCCAGTACTTC.

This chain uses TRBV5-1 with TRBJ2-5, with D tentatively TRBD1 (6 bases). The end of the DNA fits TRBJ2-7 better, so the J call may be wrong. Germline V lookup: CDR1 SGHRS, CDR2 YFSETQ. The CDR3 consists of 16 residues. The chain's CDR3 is CASSLRTAILSYEQYF. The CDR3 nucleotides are TGCGCCAGCAGCTTGCGGACAGCCATACTATCCTACGAGCAGTACTTC.

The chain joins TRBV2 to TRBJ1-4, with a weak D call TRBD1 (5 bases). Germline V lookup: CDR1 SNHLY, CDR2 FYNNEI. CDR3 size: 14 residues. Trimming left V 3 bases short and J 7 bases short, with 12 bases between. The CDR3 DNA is TGTGCCAGCAGTGAGGGGCGGGGACTTGAAAAACTGTTTTTT. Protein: CASSEGRGLEKLFF.

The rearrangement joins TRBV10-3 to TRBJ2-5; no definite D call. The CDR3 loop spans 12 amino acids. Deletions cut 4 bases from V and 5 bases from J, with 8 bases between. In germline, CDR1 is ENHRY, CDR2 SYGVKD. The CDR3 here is CAISARGETQYF. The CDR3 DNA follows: TGTGCCATCAGTGCTCGTGGCGAGACCCAGTACTTC.

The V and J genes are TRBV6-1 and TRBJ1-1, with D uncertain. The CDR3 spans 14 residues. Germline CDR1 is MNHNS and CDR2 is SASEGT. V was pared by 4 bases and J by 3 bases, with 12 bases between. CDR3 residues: CASSALAAYTEAFF. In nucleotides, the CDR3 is TGTGCCAGCAGTGCTCTGGCGGCCTACACTGAAGCTTTCTTT.

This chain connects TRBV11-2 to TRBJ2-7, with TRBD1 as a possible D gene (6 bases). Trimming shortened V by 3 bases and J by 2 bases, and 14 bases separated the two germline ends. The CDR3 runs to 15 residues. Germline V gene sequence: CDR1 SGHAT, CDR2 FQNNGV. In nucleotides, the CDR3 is TGTGCCAGCAGCTTGGACAGCTTGCGGGCCTACGAGCAGTACTTC. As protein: CASSLDSLRAYEQYF.

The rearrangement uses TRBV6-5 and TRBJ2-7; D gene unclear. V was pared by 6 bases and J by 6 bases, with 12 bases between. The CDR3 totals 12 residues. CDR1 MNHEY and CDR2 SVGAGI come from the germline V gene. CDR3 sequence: CASRKTRSEQYF. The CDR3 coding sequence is TGTGCCAGCAGAAAGACCCGAAGCGAGCAGTACTTC.

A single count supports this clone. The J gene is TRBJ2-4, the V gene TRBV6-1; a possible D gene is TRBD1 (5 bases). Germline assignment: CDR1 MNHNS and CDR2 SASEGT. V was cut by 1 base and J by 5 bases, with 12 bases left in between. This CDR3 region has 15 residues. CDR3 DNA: TGTGCCAGCAGTGAAGGCCAAGGACACCAAAACATTCAGTACTTC. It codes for CASSEGQGHQNIQYF.

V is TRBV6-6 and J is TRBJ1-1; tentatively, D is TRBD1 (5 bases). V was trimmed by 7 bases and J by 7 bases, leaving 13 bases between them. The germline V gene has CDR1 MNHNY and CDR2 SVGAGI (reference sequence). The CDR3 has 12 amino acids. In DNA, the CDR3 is TGTGCCAGCATAAGGGGAGCGGGTGAAGCTTTCTTT. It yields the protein CASIRGAGEAFF.

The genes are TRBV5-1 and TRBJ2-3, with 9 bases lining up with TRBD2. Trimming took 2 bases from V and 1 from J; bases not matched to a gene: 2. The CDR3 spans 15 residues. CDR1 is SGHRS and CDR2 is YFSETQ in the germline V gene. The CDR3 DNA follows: TGCGCCAGCAGCTTTATAGCGGGGGGCACAGATACGCAGTATTTT. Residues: CASSFIAGGTDTQYF.

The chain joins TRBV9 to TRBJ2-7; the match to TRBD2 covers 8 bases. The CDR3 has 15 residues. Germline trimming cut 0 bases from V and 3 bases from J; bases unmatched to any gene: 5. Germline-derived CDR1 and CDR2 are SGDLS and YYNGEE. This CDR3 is CASSVGAGVLYEQYF. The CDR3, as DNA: TGTGCCAGCAGCGTAGGAGCGGGGGTCCTCTACGAGCAGTACTTC.

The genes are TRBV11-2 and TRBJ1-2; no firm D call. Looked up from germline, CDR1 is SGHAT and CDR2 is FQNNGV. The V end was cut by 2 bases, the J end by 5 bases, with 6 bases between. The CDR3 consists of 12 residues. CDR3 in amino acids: CASSLRQYGYTF. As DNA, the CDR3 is TGTGCCAGCAGCTTACGACAATATGGCTACACCTTC.

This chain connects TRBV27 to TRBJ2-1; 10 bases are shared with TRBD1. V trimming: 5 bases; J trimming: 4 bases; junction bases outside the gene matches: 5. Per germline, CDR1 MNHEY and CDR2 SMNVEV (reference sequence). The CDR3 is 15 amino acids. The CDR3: CASSLRDRGYNEQFF. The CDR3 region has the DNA TGTGCCAGCAGTCTCCGGGACAGGGGATACAATGAGCAGTTCTTC.

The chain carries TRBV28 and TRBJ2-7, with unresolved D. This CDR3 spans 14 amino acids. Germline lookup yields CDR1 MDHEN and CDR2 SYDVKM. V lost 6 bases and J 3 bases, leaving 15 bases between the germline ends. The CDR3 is CASSPPGRLYEQYF. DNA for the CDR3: TGTGCCAGCAGCCCCCCCGGACGGCTCTACGAGCAGTACTTC.

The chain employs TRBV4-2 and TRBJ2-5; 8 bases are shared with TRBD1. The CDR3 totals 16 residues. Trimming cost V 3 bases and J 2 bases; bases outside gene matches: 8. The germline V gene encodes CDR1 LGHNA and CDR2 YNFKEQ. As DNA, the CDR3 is TGTGCCAGCAGCCAGGTGACAGGGGACGGGCAAGAGACCCAGTACTTC. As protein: CASSQVTGDGQETQYF.

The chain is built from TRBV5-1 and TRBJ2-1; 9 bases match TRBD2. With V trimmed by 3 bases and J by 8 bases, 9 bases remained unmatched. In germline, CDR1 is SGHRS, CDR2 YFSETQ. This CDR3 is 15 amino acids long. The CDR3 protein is CASSYPGLAVYEQFF. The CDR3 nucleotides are TGCGCCAGCAGCTATCCGGGACTAGCAGTGTATGAGCAGTTCTTC.

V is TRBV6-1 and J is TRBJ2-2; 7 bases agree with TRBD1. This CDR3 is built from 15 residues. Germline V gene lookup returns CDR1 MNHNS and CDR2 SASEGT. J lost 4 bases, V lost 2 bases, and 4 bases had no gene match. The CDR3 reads CASSEQGVFTGELFF. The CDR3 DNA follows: TGTGCCAGCAGTGAACAGGGGGTTTTCACCGGGGAGCTGTTTTTT.

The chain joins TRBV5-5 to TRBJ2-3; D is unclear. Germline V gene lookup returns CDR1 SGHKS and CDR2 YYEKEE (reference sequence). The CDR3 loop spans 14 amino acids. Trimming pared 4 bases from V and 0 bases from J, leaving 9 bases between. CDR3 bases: TGTGCCAGCAGCCCACAGCCTAGCACAGATACGCAGTATTTT. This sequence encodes CASSPQPSTDTQYF.

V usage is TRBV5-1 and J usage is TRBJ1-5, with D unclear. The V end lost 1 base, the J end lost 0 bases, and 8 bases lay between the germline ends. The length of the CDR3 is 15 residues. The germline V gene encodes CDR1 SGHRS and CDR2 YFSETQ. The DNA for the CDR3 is TGCGCCAGCAGCTTGACCGGGGATAGCAATCAGCCCCAGCATTTT. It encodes CASSLTGDSNQPQHF.

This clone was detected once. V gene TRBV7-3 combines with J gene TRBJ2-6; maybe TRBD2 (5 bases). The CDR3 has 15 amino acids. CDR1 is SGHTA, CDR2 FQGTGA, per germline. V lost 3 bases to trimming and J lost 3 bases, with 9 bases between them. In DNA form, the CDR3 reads TGTGCCAGCAGCTTGATGGGGAGTGGGGCCAACGTCCTGACTTTC. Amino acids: CASSLMGSGANVLTF.

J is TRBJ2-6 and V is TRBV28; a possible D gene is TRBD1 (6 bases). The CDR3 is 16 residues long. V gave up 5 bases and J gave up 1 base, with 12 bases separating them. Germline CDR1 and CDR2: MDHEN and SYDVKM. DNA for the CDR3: TGTGCCAGCAGTACCGGGACACCTTCTGGGGCCAACGTCCTGACTTTC. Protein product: CASSTGTPSGANVLTF.